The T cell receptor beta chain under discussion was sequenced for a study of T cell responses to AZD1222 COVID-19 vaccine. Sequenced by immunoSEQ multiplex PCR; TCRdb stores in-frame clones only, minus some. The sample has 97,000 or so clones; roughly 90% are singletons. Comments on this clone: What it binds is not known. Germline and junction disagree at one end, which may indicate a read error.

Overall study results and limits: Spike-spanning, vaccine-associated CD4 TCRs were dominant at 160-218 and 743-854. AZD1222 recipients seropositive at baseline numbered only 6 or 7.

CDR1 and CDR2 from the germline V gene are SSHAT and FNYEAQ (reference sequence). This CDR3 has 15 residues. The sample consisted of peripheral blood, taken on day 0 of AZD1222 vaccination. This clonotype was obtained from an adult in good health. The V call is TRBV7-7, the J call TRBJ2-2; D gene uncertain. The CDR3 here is CASSPGSGNTGELFF. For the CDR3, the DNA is TGTGCTAGCAGCCCCGGGTCGGGGAACACCGGGGAGCTGTTTTTT.